This T cell receptor (beta chain) was recovered during a study of cytomegalovirus exposure and HLA in healthy donors. The PCR made use of 60 Vbeta and 13 Jbeta primers. Assay: immunoSEQ multiplex PCR; the TCRdb copy retains only in-frame clones and omits some. The repertoire consists of 85,000 to 120,000 clones, with about three quarters occurring once and the leading ten covering roughly 0.79%. General study findings and limits: Rarity marked most TCR sequences, yet some public TCRs occurred in many donors. A cluster of highly shared sequence variants was likely a sequencing artifact. Later analysis identified a missense DCLRE1C variant that was linked to TCR beta V- and J-gene trimming. Cytomegalovirus-associated TCR beta chains were listed, numbering over 150.

As to this clone: Its specificity is unknown.

This clonotype was sampled from a boy aged 10-17 years in good health and CMV-seronegative. Sequencing was performed on PBMCs.

The CDR3 loop is CASSEPGQAYYGYTF. In DNA, the CDR3 is TGTGCCAGCAGTGAACCGGGACAGGCGTACTATGGCTACACCTTC. V gene TRBV6-1 combines with J gene TRBJ1-2; 8 bases match TRBD1. Trimming cost V 2 bases and J 3 bases; bases outside gene matches: 5. The CDR3 contains 15 residues. Germline V gene sequence: CDR1 MNHNS, CDR2 SASEGT.